This T cell receptor beta chain stems from a study of T cells after yellow fever vaccination (dated by TCRdb to about 2019). Study-level background: The SMART-Seq v4 Ultra Low Input RNA kit was used to prepare libraries from fractions with low cell numbers. To follow T-cell clones before and after both primary and booster YFV17D yellow fever vaccination, bulk TCR alpha and beta repertoires underwent longitudinal sequencing. Two healthy male donors made up the cohort, one aged 18 to 29 years and the other aged 30 to 40 years. Blood was collected at multiple timepoints before and after primary and secondary immunization, and bulk PBMC replicates and cell subsets were isolated. Broad study findings and their caveats: Because abundant contaminating clonotypes from the bulk population could be contained in FACS-sorted repertoires, computational filtering was required. After the booster, most of the clones that had expanded following primary vaccination were detected again (roughly 97% of CD4 and around 90% of CD8), which suggests that memory was broadly maintained. Because only a couple of donors were included in the study, the extent to which the findings can be generalized is limited. A small share of clonotypes occurred in both CD4 and CD8 compartments, likely arising from convergent recombination. Compared with the primary T-cell response, the secondary T-cell response was faster but weaker, reaching its peak on day 5 rather than on day 15.

The treatment or condition label, as the study defines it: live attenuated yellow fever vaccine strain. A standard Ficoll-Paque protocol was used to isolate PBMCs from peripheral blood. Dynabeads CD4 and CD8 positive selection kits were used to isolate the CD4 and CD8 T-cell fractions. TriZol was used to extract RNA from bulk PBMCs, from CD4 and CD8 fractions, and from dextramer-positive and dextramer-negative fractions. This clonotype was detected only a few times. The antigen it binds to is not known. The sample holds no much larger clone one base away, and base qualities are not on file. Sequencing used an Illumina NovaSeq 6000. TCR cDNA was synthesized by 5'RACE template switching, through which a universal primer site and unique molecular identifiers were introduced. Priming of cDNA synthesis was performed from both the TCR alpha and TCR beta constant segments. Libraries were amplified in two PCR steps, with sample barcodes and sequencing adapters added in the second step. Libraries were sequenced on Illumina HiSeq 2500 (2x100 bp) or NovaSeq (2x150 bp). The authors processed their data as follows. Demultiplexing of reads and collapsing into UMI consensus sequences were performed with MIGEC, and V(D)J alignment was carried out with MiXCR. Vaccine-responding clonotypes were defined with edgeR using replicate PBMC samples, requiring FDR below 0.01 and a log2 fold change above 5 up to day 15. CD4 or CD8 identity was assigned to each bulk clonotype according to whether the clonotype was present at higher abundance in the sequenced CD4 repertoire or the sequenced CD8 repertoire. Using fastp trimming at Q25 and MiXCR clonotype assembly, TCRdb reanalyzed the public sequencing data and kept in-frame beta chains. Every distinct CDR3 protein forms one entry, paired with its most common genes and DNA. TCRdb, not the original authors, processed these V and J calls. Here the sample has some 300,000 distinct CDR3 sequences; roughly 8.7% occur a single time. The top ten clonotypes cover approximately 3.3% of the sample.

The input for sequencing was CD4+ T cells sorted from PBMCs, taken 5 days after the yellow fever booster vaccination. The clonotype originates from a man between 18 and 35 years old who received the YFV17D yellow fever vaccine.

The nucleotides read TGCGCCAGCAGCTTGGATGGGGGTTTGTTTAGGAACACTGAAGCTTTCTTT. It translates to CASSLDGGLFRNTEAFF. The V gene is TRBV5-1 and the J gene is TRBJ1-1; TRBD1 might be the D gene, on 5 matching bases. V and J lose 0 bases and 1 base, and a span of 16 bases separates them. Spanning cysteine to phenylalanine, the CDR3 consists of 17 amino acids. Left in the record is the CDR3 DNA by itself, 51 bases read in frame from the first base. CDR1 and CDR2 are drawn from the germline V gene: SGHRS, YFSETQ.